A selection of T cell receptor beta chains follows, all from one sample in a study of blood T cell repertoires in COVID-19. The repertoire was sequenced with immunoSEQ multiplex PCR; TCRdb's copy has only in-frame clones and lacks some. The sample contains 200,000 to 250,000 clones, around 88% of which appear only once. Material: peripheral blood. Receptor source: a young woman who had recovered from COVID-19. Each CDR3 is given with its conserved first and last residue. D genes are given only for firm matches. Not every row has a clone size; where given, it reads once, few, many or a size class.

j_call d_call clone_size v_call cdr3_aa cdr3_nt
TRBJ1-2 NA NA TRBV5-1 CASSLEGGSNYGYTF TGCGCCAGCAGCTTGGAAGGAGGGAGCAACTATGGCTACACCTTC
TRBJ2-7 TRBD1 few TRBV6-5 CASSYSTGGEKYF TGTGCCAGCAGTTACTCGACAGGGGGGGAGAAGTACTTC
TRBJ2-2 TRBD2 NA TRBV7-9 CASRQGLAGEIGELFF TGTGCCAGCAGACAAGGACTAGCGGGGGAGATCGGGGAGCTGTTTTTT
TRBJ2-3 TRBD2 NA TRBV18 CASSPSLAGKKDTQYF TGTGCCAGCTCACCATCGTTAGCGGGGAAAAAAGATACGCAGTATTTT
TRBJ1-1 NA NA TRBV27 CASSSEEGRNTEAFF TGTGCCAGCAGTTCGGAGGAGGGGAGGAACACTGAAGCTTTCTTT
TRBJ1-1 NA NA TRBV2 CATSPLAAEAFF TGTGCCACCAGCCCTTTGGCAGCTGAAGCTTTCTTT
TRBJ2-5 TRBD1 NA TRBV2 CASRAGQGPLETQYF TGTGCCAGCAGAGCGGGACAGGGTCCCCTGGAGACCCAGTACTTC
TRBJ2-7 NA NA TRBV7-8 CASSPGVEQYF TGTGCCAGCAGCCCGGGGGTCGAGCAGTACTTC
TRBJ1-3 NA NA TRBV5-1 CASSKTTSTGNTIYF TGCGCCAGCAGCAAGACTACCTCCACTGGAAACACCATATATTTT
TRBJ2-2 TRBD1 NA TRBV4-2 CASSQEGQGIGELFF TGTGCCAGCAGCCAAGAGGGACAGGGAATCGGGGAGCTGTTTTTT
TRBJ1-1 NA NA TRBV3-1/TRBV3-2 CASLQEMDTEAFF TGTGCCAGTTTACAGGAGATGGACACTGAAGCTTTCTTT
TRBJ2-1 NA NA TRBV11-2 CASSLDTYNEQFF TGTGCCAGCAGCTTAGATACCTACAATGAGCAGTTCTTC
TRBJ2-7 NA NA TRBV9 CASSVAAGWSYEQYF TGTGCCAGCAGCGTAGCGGCAGGGTGGTCCTACGAGCAGTACTTC
TRBJ2-3 TRBD2 NA TRBV4-2 CASSPRASGGQGDTQYF TGTGCCAGCAGCCCGAGAGCTAGCGGGGGGCAGGGAGATACGCAGTATTTT
TRBJ2-3 TRBD2 NA TRBV27 CASSILSSGGSVPTDTQYF TGTGCCAGCAGTATCCTCTCGAGCGGGGGGTCTGTCCCCACAGATACGCAGTATTTT
TRBJ1-3 TRBD1 NA TRBV6-5 CASGLGTGVGNTIYF TGTGCCAGCGGACTCGGGACAGGGGTCGGAAACACCATATATTTT
TRBJ1-4 TRBD1 NA TRBV5-6 CASSPGQFNEKLFF TGTGCCAGCAGCCCGGGACAGTTTAATGAAAAACTGTTTTTT
TRBJ2-4 TRBD2 NA TRBV27 CASTGWRGGPQYF TGTGCCAGCACGGGGTGGCGGGGGGGCCCTCAGTACTTC
TRBJ1-1 NA NA TRBV19 CASSWGGTNTEAFF TGTGCCAGTAGTTGGGGCGGGACGAACACTGAAGCTTTCTTT
TRBJ2-1 NA once TRBV21-1 CASSKSRSGGSSYNEQFF TGTGCCAGCAGCAAAAGCAGAAGCGGGGGGTCCTCCTACAATGAGCAGTTCTTC
TRBJ2-3 TRBD2 NA TRBV6-5 CASRLAPSSTDTQYF TGTGCCAGCCGACTAGCTCCCTCCAGCACAGATACGCAGTATTTT
TRBJ1-1 TRBD1 once TRBV27 CASSRDRNTEAFF TGTGCCAGCAGTAGGGACAGGAACACTGAAGCTTTCTTT
TRBJ2-7 NA NA TRBV7-2 CASSQVPLQVTYEQYF TGTGCCAGCAGCCAGGTTCCTTTACAGGTCACCTACGAGCAGTACTTC
TRBJ2-1 TRBD2 NA TRBV5-4 CASSLRTSGLYNEQFF TGTGCCAGCAGCCTAAGGACTAGCGGATTGTACAATGAGCAGTTCTTC
TRBJ2-7 NA NA TRBV13 CASNKGAF TGTGCCAGCAACAAGGGAGCGTTC
TRBJ1-5 TRBD1 NA TRBV2 CASSVPGQGNQPQHF TGTGCCAGCAGTGTCCCGGGACAGGGCAATCAGCCCCAGCATTTT
TRBJ2-1 TRBD2 NA TRBV30 CAWSVGPAGGEQFF TGTGCCTGGAGTGTAGGGCCCGCGGGGGGTGAGCAGTTCTTC
TRBJ1-5 NA NA TRBV23-1 CASSQYRDTDNQPQHF TGCGCCAGCAGTCAATACAGGGATACGGACAATCAGCCCCAGCATTTT
TRBJ1-1 NA NA TRBV5-1 CASSLNRVDTEAFF TGCGCCAGCAGCCTAAACAGGGTGGACACTGAAGCTTTCTTT
TRBJ1-1 NA NA TRBV7-9 CASSIRDLTYNTEAFF TGTGCCAGCAGCATCCGGGATCTAACTTATAACACTGAAGCTTTCTTT
TRBJ1-1 NA NA TRBV5-5 CASTPRGLNTEAFF TGTGCCAGCACGCCTCGGGGATTGAACACTGAAGCTTTCTTT
TRBJ2-1 TRBD2 NA TRBV5-1 CASSHAPIAGSGNEQFF TGCGCCAGCAGCCACGCCCCAATAGCGGGATCGGGCAATGAGCAGTTCTTC
TRBJ2-5 TRBD2 few TRBV24-1 CATSDKSGGKETQYF TGTGCCACCAGTGATAAGTCGGGGGGTAAGGAGACCCAGTACTTC
TRBJ2-7 NA NA TRBV18 CASSPQGGSYEQYF TGTGCCAGCTCACCCCAAGGGGGCTCCTACGAGCAGTACTTC
TRBJ2-7 NA NA TRBV30 CAWSVGWTSGYEQYF TGTGCCTGGAGTGTGGGTTGGACCAGCGGGTACGAGCAGTACTTC
TRBJ2-2 NA NA TRBV4-2 CASSHGETDSSNTGELFF TGTGCCAGCAGCCACGGAGAAACGGACTCTTCGAACACCGGGGAGCTGTTTTTT
TRBJ2-1 TRBD1 NA TRBV29-1 CSVVRQGNEQFF TGCAGCGTTGTAAGACAGGGCAATGAGCAGTTCTTC
TRBJ2-5 TRBD2 NA TRBV20-1 CSASGTTPQETQYF TGCAGTGCTAGTGGGACTACACCCCAAGAGACCCAGTACTTC
TRBJ2-2 TRBD2 NA TRBV24-1 CATSEASGTVANTGELFF TGTGCCACCAGTGAGGCTAGCGGGACAGTAGCGAACACCGGGGAGCTGTTTTTT
TRBJ2-1 TRBD2 NA TRBV7-3 CASSSGLGTSYEQFF TGTGCCAGCAGCTCCGGACTGGGGACTAGTTATGAGCAGTTCTTC
TRBJ1-5 NA NA TRBV21-1 CASSLGRGYSNQPQHF TGTGCCAGCAGCCTAGGCAGGGGTTATAGCAATCAGCCCCAGCATTTT
TRBJ2-6 NA NA TRBV4-1 CASSQEGEASGANVLTF TGCGCCAGCAGCCAAGAGGGGGAGGCCTCTGGGGCCAACGTCCTGACTTTC
TRBJ2-1 TRBD2 NA TRBV6-5 CASNPLQGEGEQFF TGTGCCAGCAACCCTTTGCAAGGGGAGGGTGAGCAGTTCTTC
TRBJ2-7 NA NA TRBV4-3 CASSQERQGYEQYF TGCGCCAGCAGCCAAGAAAGGCAGGGCTACGAGCAGTACTTC
TRBJ1-1 NA NA TRBV27 CASSLQFTGMDTEAFF TGTGCCAGCAGTCTCCAATTTACAGGGATGGACACTGAAGCTTTCTTT
TRBJ1-1 NA NA TRBV6-5 CASSYTTGQGRTEAFF TGTGCCAGCAGTTACACAACCGGGCAGGGCCGTACTGAAGCTTTCTTT
TRBJ2-7 NA few TRBV27 CASTSQDQGSEQYF TGTGCCAGCACCAGCCAGGACCAGGGGTCCGAGCAGTACTTC
TRBJ2-5 TRBD1 once TRBV12-5 CASGVGQGLYF TGTGCTAGTGGTGTTGGACAGGGACTTTACTTC
TRBJ2-3 NA NA TRBV7-6 CASSDPYRSRTDTQYF TGTGCCAGCAGCGATCCTTACAGGTCTCGCACAGATACGCAGTATTTT
TRBJ2-7 TRBD1 NA TRBV23-1 CASSHRDSSYEQYF TGCGCCAGCAGTCACCGGGACAGTTCCTACGAGCAGTACTTC